Listed here are 3 T cell receptor beta chains from one sample, sequenced in a study of breast tumors, draining lymph nodes, adjacent tissues. In TCRdb, the multiplex PCR reads were re-called with MiXCR into one record per CDR3 protein. The data show around 290,000 distinct CDR3 sequences, around 30% seen once. Breast cancer patients provided tissue from their axillary draining lymph nodes. The specimen sequenced was axillary lymph node tissue. The receptors originated from a female donor with breast cancer. Some clones in this sample may be carry-over from other donors' samples.

This clonotype came up a few times. The V call is TRBV6-5, the J call TRBJ1-2; 12 positions agree with TRBD1. From germline, CDR1 is MNHEY and CDR2 SVGAGI. The CDR3 totals 15 residues. The junction had 8 bases not matched to a gene; V was cut back by 5 bases and J by 7 bases. CDR3 bases: TGTGCCAGCAGTCCCGTAGGGACAGGGGGCCGTGGCTACACCTTC. It encodes CASSPVGTGGRGYTF.

The genes are TRBV7-8 and TRBJ2-1; tentative D call: TRBD2 (6 bases). Trimming left V 1 base short and J 11 bases short, with 18 bases between. CDR3 size: 15 residues. Germline CDR1 is SGHVS and CDR2 is FQNEAQ. DNA for the CDR3: TGTGCCAGCAGCTTAGAGTTACGGCGGAGGGAACAGCAGTTCTTC. It translates to CASSLELRRREQQFF.

The chain couples TRBV7-2 to TRBJ2-1; 9 bases line up with TRBD2. With 6 bases clipped from V and 7 bases from J, the junction kept 10 bases outside the gene matches. The CDR3 contains 15 residues. Germline CDR1 is SGHTA and CDR2 is FQGNSA. In DNA form, the CDR3 reads TGTGCCAGCAGTTTCGTTGCGGGAGGGAGGAATGAGCAGTTCTTC. Its translation is CASSFVAGGRNEQFF.